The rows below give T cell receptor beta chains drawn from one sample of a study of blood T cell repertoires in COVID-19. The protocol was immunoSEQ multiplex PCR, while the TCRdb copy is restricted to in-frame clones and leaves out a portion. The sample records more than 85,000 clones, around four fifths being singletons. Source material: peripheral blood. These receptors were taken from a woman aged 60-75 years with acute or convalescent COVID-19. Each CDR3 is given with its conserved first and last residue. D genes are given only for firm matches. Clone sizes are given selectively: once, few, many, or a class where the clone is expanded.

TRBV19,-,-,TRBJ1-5,CASSIGEGQPQHF,TGTGCCAGTAGTATCGGGGAAGGTCAGCCCCAGCATTTT
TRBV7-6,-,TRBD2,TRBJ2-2,CASSPGLAGHLGGTGELFF,TGTGCCAGCAGCCCGGGACTAGCGGGGCATCTAGGTGGTACCGGGGAGCTGTTTTTT
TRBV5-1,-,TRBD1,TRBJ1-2,CASSEAGTGWTGYTF,TGCGCCAGCAGCGAGGCCGGGACAGGGTGGACAGGCTACACCTTC
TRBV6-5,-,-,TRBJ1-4,CASSYSGGREKLFF,TGTGCCAGCAGTTACTCGGGGGGAAGGGAAAAACTGTTTTTT
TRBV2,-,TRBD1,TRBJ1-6,CASSGGQGHSPLHF,TGTGCCAGCAGTGGGGGACAGGGGCATTCACCCCTCCACTTT
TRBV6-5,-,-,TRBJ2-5,CASIRSQETQYF,TGTGCCAGCATCCGGAGCCAAGAGACCCAGTACTTC
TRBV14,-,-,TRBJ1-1,CASSQVPGTGAFF,TGTGCCAGCAGCCAAGTACCGGGAACGGGGGCTTTCTTT
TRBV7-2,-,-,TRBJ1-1,CASSLEQKNTEAFF,TGTGCCAGCAGCTTAGAACAGAAGAACACTGAAGCTTTCTTT
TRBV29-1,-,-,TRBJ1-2,CSVVWQNYGYTF,TGCAGCGTTGTCTGGCAGAACTATGGCTACACCTTC
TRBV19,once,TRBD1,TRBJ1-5,CASSALTGGGQPQHF,TGTGCCAGTAGTGCCCTGACAGGGGGCGGGCAGCCCCAGCATTTT
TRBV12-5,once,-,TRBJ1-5,CASGNNQPQHF,TGTGCTAGTGGCAATAATCAGCCCCAGCATTTT
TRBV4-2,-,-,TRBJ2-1,CASSQGAGTDYNEQFF,TGTGCCAGCAGCCAAGGGGCGGGGACGGATTACAATGAGCAGTTCTTC
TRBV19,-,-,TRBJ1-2,CASSIDGMTVPTVF,TGTGCCAGTAGTATAGATGGCATGACAGTTCCTACGGTCTTC
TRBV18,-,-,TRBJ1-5,CASSPDSFNQPQHF,TGTGCCAGCTCACCTGACAGTTTCAATCAGCCCCAGCATTTT
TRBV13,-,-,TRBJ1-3,CASSLVTAGNTIYF,TGTGCCAGCAGCTTAGTGACAGCTGGAAACACCATATATTTT
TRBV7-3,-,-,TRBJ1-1,CASSSQRDTEAFF,TGTGCCAGCAGCTCTCAACGGGACACTGAAGCTTTCTTT
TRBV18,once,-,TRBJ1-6,CASSPGTPVNSPLHF,TGTGCCAGCTCACCCGGGACACCCGTTAATTCACCCCTCCACTTT
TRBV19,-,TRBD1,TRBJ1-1,CASSWHPTGLETEAFF,TGTGCCAGTAGTTGGCACCCGACAGGGCTTGAAACTGAAGCTTTCTTT
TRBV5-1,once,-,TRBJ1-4,CASSPSPGGYEKLFF,TGCGCCAGCAGCCCCAGCCCCGGGGGGTATGAAAAACTGTTTTTT
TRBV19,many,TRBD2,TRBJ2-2,CASSITSGSGELFF,TGTGCCAGTAGTATTACTAGCGGGTCCGGGGAGCTGTTTTTT
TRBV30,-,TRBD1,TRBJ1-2,CAWSVRGTGSLYGYTF,TGTGCCTGGAGTGTCCGAGGGACAGGCAGTCTCTATGGCTACACCTTC
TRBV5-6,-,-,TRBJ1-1,CASSFSTSGNTEAFF,TGTGCCAGCAGCTTCTCGACAAGTGGGAACACTGAAGCTTTCTTT
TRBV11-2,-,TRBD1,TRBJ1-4,CASSKDRASTNEKLFF,TGTGCCAGCAGCAAAGACAGGGCCTCAACTAATGAAAAACTGTTTTTT
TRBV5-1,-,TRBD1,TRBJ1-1,CASSLGDRVATEAFF,TGCGCCAGCAGCTTGGGGGACAGGGTCGCCACTGAAGCTTTCTTT
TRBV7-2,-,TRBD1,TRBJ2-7,CASSLAFGQVSYEQYF,TGTGCCAGCAGCTTAGCCTTCGGACAGGTCTCCTACGAGCAGTACTTC
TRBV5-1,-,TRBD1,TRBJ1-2,CASSQADRGYGYTF,TGCGCCAGCAGCCAAGCTGACAGGGGCTATGGCTACACCTTC
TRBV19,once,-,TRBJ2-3,CASSTLSGSDTQYF,TGTGCCAGTAGTACCCTTTCGGGGTCAGATACGCAGTATTTT
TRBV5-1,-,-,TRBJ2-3,CASSSQGLGTDTQYF,TGCGCCAGCAGCTCGCAGGGTTTGGGCACAGATACGCAGTATTTT
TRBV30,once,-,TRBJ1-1,CAWRTAGGTEAFF,TGTGCCTGGAGGACCGCGGGGGGAACTGAAGCTTTCTTT
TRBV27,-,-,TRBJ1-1,CASSFNDRNTEAFF,TGTGCCAGCAGTTTTAACGACAGGAACACTGAAGCTTTCTTT
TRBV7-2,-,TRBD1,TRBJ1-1,CASSGQGTGTEAFF,TGTGCCAGCAGCGGACAGGGAACAGGCACTGAAGCTTTCTTT
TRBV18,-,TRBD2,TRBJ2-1,CASSPWSPGTSGFSGQFF,TGTGCCAGCTCACCTTGGAGCCCAGGGACTAGCGGATTTTCTGGGCAGTTCTTC
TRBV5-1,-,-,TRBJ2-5,CASSLGAAQETQYF,TGCGCCAGCAGCTTGGGGGCAGCCCAAGAGACCCAGTACTTC
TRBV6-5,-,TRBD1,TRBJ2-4,CASRDRGRSKNIQYF,TGTGCCAGCCGCGACAGGGGGCGCTCCAAAAACATTCAGTACTTC
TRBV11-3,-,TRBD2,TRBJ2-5,CASTGLAQETQYF,TGTGCCAGCACCGGACTAGCCCAAGAGACCCAGTACTTC
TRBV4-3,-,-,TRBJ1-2,CASSQDRWRRGYTF,TGCGCCAGCAGCCAAGACCGGTGGCGGAGGGGCTACACCTTC
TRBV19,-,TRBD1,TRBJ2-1,CASRRTGTAYNEQFF,TGTGCCAGTAGAAGAACCGGGACAGCCTACAATGAGCAGTTCTTC
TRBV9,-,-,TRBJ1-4,CASSKAGAVNEKLFF,TGTGCCAGCAGCAAGGCAGGGGCTGTTAATGAAAAACTGTTTTTT
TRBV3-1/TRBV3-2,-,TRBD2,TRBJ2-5,CASSRLAVPGETQYF,TGTGCCAGCAGCCGACTAGCGGTCCCTGGCGAGACCCAGTACTTC
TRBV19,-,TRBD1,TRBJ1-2,CASSITGQGQRGNYGYTF,TGTGCCAGTAGTATAACCGGACAGGGACAACGAGGGAACTATGGCTACACCTTC
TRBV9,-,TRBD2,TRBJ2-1,CASSVGLAGATGNEQFF,TGTGCCAGCAGCGTAGGGCTAGCGGGGGCCACGGGGAATGAGCAGTTCTTC
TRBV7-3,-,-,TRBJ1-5,CASSRQGNQPQHF,TGTGCCAGCAGCCGACAGGGCAATCAGCCCCAGCATTTT
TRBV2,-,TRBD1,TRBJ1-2,CASSSGGANYGYTF,TGTGCCAGCAGTTCAGGGGGCGCTAACTATGGCTACACCTTC
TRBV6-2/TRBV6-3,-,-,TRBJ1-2,CASSPRVEGGYGYTF,TGTGCCAGCAGTCCCAGGGTAGAAGGCGGCTATGGCTACACCTTC
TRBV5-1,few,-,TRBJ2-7,CASSLGDRSYEQYF,TGCGCCAGCAGCTTGGGAGACAGAAGCTACGAGCAGTACTTC
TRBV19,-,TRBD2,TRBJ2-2,CASSIRGGPTGELFF,TGTGCCAGTAGTATAAGGGGAGGGCCCACCGGGGAGCTGTTTTTT
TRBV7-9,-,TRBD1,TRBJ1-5,CASSPGQGDSNQPQHF,TGTGCCAGCAGCCCCGGACAGGGGGATAGCAATCAGCCCCAGCATTTT
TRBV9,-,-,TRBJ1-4,CASSVEAATNEKLFF,TGTGCCAGCAGCGTAGAAGCCGCAACTAATGAAAAACTGTTTTTT
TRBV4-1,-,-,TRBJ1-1,CASSQDFRGEAFF,TGCGCCAGCAGCCAAGATTTTCGGGGTGAGGCTTTCTTT
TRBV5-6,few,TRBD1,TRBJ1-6,CASSKRQGVNHSPLHF,TGTGCCAGCAGTAAACGACAGGGGGTTAATCATTCACCCCTCCACTTT